The subject of this entry is one T cell receptor (beta chain). Its antigen remains unidentified. The data stem from a study of chemoradiotherapy in HPV16-positive cancers. Study-level background: Candidate HPV-specific clones and shared TCR motifs came from two HPV16-positive patients.

General study findings and limits: In HPV16-positive patients, HPV-responsive T-cell expansion tracked better recurrence-free survival. During treatment, candidate HPV-specific clones and E7-related motifs expanded in tumor. Functional assays defining HPV-specific T cells used only a couple of HPV16-positive patients.

Germline V gene lookup returns CDR1 ENHRY and CDR2 SYGVKD. Unmatched junction bases numbered 4, after V lost 2 bases and J lost 4 bases. CDR3 length: 14 residues. The assay was immunoSEQ multiplex PCR, and TCRdb's table has in-frame clones only and misses some. Of fewer than 40,000 clones listed, about 92% are singletons. This specimen consisted of blood, obtained from a patient who underwent chemoradiotherapy. This chain connects TRBV10-3 to TRBJ1-1; 7 bases line up with TRBD1. The receptor comes from a human donor with HPV-associated anogenital cancer. CDR3 nucleotide sequence: TGTGCCATCAGTGAGGCGACAGGGAGCACTGAAGCTTTCTTT. The encoded protein is CAISEATGSTEAFF.